A single sample is the source of the 13 T cell receptor beta chains below, sequenced in a study of monozygotic twins with inflammatory bowel disease. No DNA is given; TCRdb re-called the 5' RACE reads and lists each CDR3 protein once. This listing includes about 380,000 distinct CDR3 sequences. The sample consisted of blood. The source is a human donor with ulcerative colitis or Crohn's disease, or a healthy co-twin of an affected twin (not recorded which).

The rearrangement joins TRBV20-1 to TRBJ1-1; TCRdb indicates TRBD1, and absent DNA this call remains unverified. This CDR3 contains 15 residues. Germline V CDR1 and CDR2: DFQATT, SNEGSKA (reference sequence). The CDR3 is CSARKRTGPNTEAFF.

J is TRBJ2-7 and V is TRBV20-1. CDR1 is DFQATT, CDR2 SNEGSKA, per germline (reference sequence). This CDR3 contains 15 residues. The CDR3 protein is CSARDGVGSSYEQYF.

The chain links TRBV4-2 to TRBJ2-6; TCRdb selects TRBD1, and the lack of DNA leaves this call unchecked. The CDR3 has 18 amino acids. Germline CDR1 reads LGHNA; CDR2 reads YNFKEQ. CDR3 in amino acids: CASSQEGVGASGANVLTF.

The chain uses TRBV6-1 and TRBJ1-5; TCRdb lists TRBD1, though no DNA is available to test this call. The CDR3 has 15 residues. The germline V gene has CDR1 MNHNS and CDR2 SASEGT. The CDR3 loop reads CATRGAGVVDQPQHF.

The rearrangement uses TRBV12-3 or TRBV12-4 and TRBJ1-1; without DNA, the TCRdb call of TRBD1 cannot be checked. This CDR3 is 14 amino acids long. Here the CDR3 reads CASSSQGARTEAFF.

The chain's CDR3 is CSALTGVRDQPQHF. V is TRBV20-1 and J is TRBJ1-5; TCRdb lists TRBD1, though no DNA is available to test this call. CDR1 DFQATT and CDR2 SNEGSKA come from the germline V gene (reference sequence). The CDR3 extends over 14 amino acids.

The chain employs TRBV20-1 and TRBJ1-5. Germline values: CDR1 DFQATT, CDR2 SNEGSKA (reference sequence). CDR3 size: 12 residues. The CDR3: CSARDRRKPQHF.

The genes are TRBV19 and TRBJ2-3; TCRdb's D gene call, TRBD1, goes unchecked for lack of DNA. The length of the CDR3 is 17 residues. Germline CDR1 is LNHDA and CDR2 is SQIVND (reference sequence). This CDR3 reads CASSIEFERGGTDTQYF.

V gene TRBV29-1 combines with J gene TRBJ2-3; TCRdb returns TRBD1, unconfirmable since there is no DNA. CDR3 length: 18 amino acids. CDR1 is SQVTM, CDR2 ANQGSEA, per germline. The CDR3: CSVVEMLGQGHNTDTQYF.

This chain links TRBV5-1 with TRBJ2-3. There are 17 residues in the CDR3. Germline V CDR1 and CDR2: SGHRS, YFSETQ. The CDR3 spells CASSLGFLVTTTDTQYF.

This rearrangement joins TRBV7-2 to TRBJ1-3. CDR3 size: 12 residues. Germline V gene lookup returns CDR1 SGHTA and CDR2 FQGNSA. The CDR3 loop reads CASSFIGNTIYF. The whole variable domain, remainder taken from reference TRBV7-2 and TRBJ1-3, is GAGVSQSPSNKVTEKGKDVELRCDPISGHTALYWYRQSLGQGLEFLIYFQGNSAPDKSGLPSDRFSAERTGGSVSTLTIQRTQQEDSAVYLCASSFIGNTIYFGEGSWLTVV.

The chain joins TRBV4-3 to TRBJ1-1. Germline V gene lookup returns CDR1 LGHNA and CDR2 YSLEER. The CDR3 loop spans 11 amino acids. The chain's CDR3 is CASSQGVEAFF.

The chain recombines TRBV9 with TRBJ2-3; lacking DNA, the TRBD2 call made by TCRdb goes unchecked. This CDR3 comprises 17 residues. The germline V gene has CDR1 SGDLS and CDR2 YYNGEE. The CDR3 sequence: CASSVTSGGASTDTQYF.